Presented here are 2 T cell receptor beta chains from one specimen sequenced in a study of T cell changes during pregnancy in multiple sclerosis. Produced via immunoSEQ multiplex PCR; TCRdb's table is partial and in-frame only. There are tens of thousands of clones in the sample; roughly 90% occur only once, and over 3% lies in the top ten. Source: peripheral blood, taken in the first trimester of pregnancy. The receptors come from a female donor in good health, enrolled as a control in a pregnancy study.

The CDR3: CASSHALTGQGNQPQHF. DNA of the CDR3: TGTGCCAGCAGCCACGCCTTGACTGGACAGGGTAATCAGCCCCAGCATTTT. This sequence joins TRBV4-2 and TRBJ1-5, with TRBD1 identical over 8 bases. The CDR3 has 17 residues. Losses at the gene ends were 3 bases for V and 4 bases for J; bases not matched to a gene: 11. CDR1 and CDR2 (germline): LGHNA, YNFKEQ.

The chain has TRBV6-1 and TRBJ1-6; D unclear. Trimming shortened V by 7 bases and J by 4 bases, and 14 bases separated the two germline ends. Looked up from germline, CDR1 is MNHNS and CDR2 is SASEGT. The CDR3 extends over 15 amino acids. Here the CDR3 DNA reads TGTGCCAGCATCCGGGGAGCCGGGTATAATTCACCCCTCCACTTT. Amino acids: CASIRGAGYNSPLHF.